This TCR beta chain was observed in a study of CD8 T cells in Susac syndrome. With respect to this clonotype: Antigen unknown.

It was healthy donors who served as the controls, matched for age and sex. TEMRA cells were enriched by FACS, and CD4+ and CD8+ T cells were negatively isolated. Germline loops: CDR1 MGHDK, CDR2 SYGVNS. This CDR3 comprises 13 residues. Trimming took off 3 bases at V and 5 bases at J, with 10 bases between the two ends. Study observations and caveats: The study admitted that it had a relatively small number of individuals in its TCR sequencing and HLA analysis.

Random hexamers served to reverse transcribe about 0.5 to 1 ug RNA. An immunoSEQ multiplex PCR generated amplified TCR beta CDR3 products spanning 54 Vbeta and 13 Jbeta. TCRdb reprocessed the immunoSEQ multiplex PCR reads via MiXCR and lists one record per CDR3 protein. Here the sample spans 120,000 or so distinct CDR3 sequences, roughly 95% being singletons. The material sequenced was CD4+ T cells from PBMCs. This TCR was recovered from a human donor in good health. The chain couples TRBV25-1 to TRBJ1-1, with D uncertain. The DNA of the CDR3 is TGTGCCAGCAGTGACCTCGACGGGACTGAAGCTTTCTTT. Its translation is CASSDLDGTEAFF.